These T cell receptor beta chains were read from a single sample in a study of T cell responses to AZD1222 COVID-19 vaccine. Measured with immunoSEQ multiplex PCR; TCRdb has only the in-frame clones, and not every one. Seen here are some 150,000 clones, about 88% observed once, and the top ten hold 5.5% to 8.5%. This specimen consisted of peripheral blood, obtained after recovery from COVID-19. Receptors originate from an adult who had recovered from COVID-19. CDR3s include the opening cysteine and the closing phenylalanine or tryptophan. D genes are given only for firm matches. For some rows the clone size is stated as once, few or many, or as a class when expanded; others skip it.

v_gene: TRBV25-1
abundance: NA
j_gene: TRBJ2-1
d_gene: NA
CDR3aa: CASTSSNEQFF
CDR3nt: TGTGCCAGCACCTCTTCTAATGAGCAGTTCTTC

v_gene: TRBV28
abundance: NA
j_gene: TRBJ1-5
d_gene: NA
CDR3aa: CASSTLLAGGWDQPQHF
CDR3nt: TGTGCCAGCAGCACACTCCTAGCGGGGGGGTGGGATCAGCCCCAGCATTTT

v_gene: TRBV28
abundance: NA
j_gene: TRBJ2-1
d_gene: TRBD1
CDR3aa: CASSRTGLSYNEQFF
CDR3nt: TGTGCCAGCAGTCGGACAGGGCTCTCCTACAATGAGCAGTTCTTC

v_gene: TRBV4-2
abundance: once
j_gene: TRBJ1-2
d_gene: NA
CDR3aa: CASSPRVGRDYGYTF
CDR3nt: TGTGCCAGCAGCCCTCGGGTCGGGCGGGACTATGGCTACACCTTC

v_gene: TRBV5-1
abundance: NA
j_gene: TRBJ2-7
d_gene: NA
CDR3aa: CASSLTYDEQYF
CDR3nt: TGCGCCAGCAGCTTGACATACGACGAGCAGTACTTC

v_gene: TRBV3-1/TRBV3-2
abundance: NA
j_gene: TRBJ1-1
d_gene: TRBD1
CDR3aa: CASSQGTGKGEAFF
CDR3nt: TGTGCCAGCAGCCAAGGGACAGGGAAAGGAGAAGCTTTCTTT

v_gene: TRBV27
abundance: NA
j_gene: TRBJ1-5
d_gene: NA
CDR3aa: CASGGLGNQPQHF
CDR3nt: TGTGCCAGCGGGGGCCTTGGCAATCAGCCCCAGCATTTT

v_gene: TRBV18
abundance: NA
j_gene: TRBJ2-3
d_gene: NA
CDR3aa: CASSPVLFSDTQYF
CDR3nt: TGTGCCAGCTCACCTGTTTTATTCTCAGATACGCAGTATTTT

v_gene: TRBV28
abundance: once
j_gene: TRBJ1-1
d_gene: NA
CDR3aa: CASSTDKNTEAFF
CDR3nt: TGTGCCAGCAGTACCGACAAGAACACTGAAGCTTTCTTT

v_gene: TRBV21-1
abundance: NA
j_gene: TRBJ2-4
d_gene: NA
CDR3aa: CASSTGDQGKNIQYF
CDR3nt: TGTGCCAGCAGCACGGGGGATCAAGGCAAAAACATTCAGTACTTC

v_gene: TRBV7-3
abundance: NA
j_gene: TRBJ1-1
d_gene: NA
CDR3aa: CASRPSGGSTEAFF
CDR3nt: TGTGCCAGCAGACCCAGCGGGGGATCGACGGAGGCTTTCTTT

v_gene: TRBV2
abundance: NA
j_gene: TRBJ1-6
d_gene: NA
CDR3aa: CASSDFELGNSPLHF
CDR3nt: TGTGCCAGCAGTGATTTCGAGTTAGGTAATTCACCCCTCCACTTT

v_gene: TRBV2
abundance: NA
j_gene: TRBJ1-2
d_gene: TRBD1
CDR3aa: CASSLGQGGYGYTF
CDR3nt: TGTGCCAGCAGTTTAGGACAGGGCGGCTATGGCTACACCTTC

v_gene: TRBV11-1
abundance: NA
j_gene: TRBJ1-1
d_gene: NA
CDR3aa: CASSQGRREAFF
CDR3nt: TGTGCCAGCAGCCAGGGGCGAAGGGAAGCTTTCTTT

v_gene: TRBV23-1
abundance: NA
j_gene: TRBJ2-7
d_gene: NA
CDR3aa: CASSPPGGVVDEQYF
CDR3nt: TGCGCCAGCAGTCCGCCTGGAGGGGTGGTAGACGAGCAGTACTTC

v_gene: TRBV7-2
abundance: NA
j_gene: TRBJ2-2
d_gene: TRBD2
CDR3aa: CASSLGMGLSSGTGELFF
CDR3nt: TGTGCCAGCAGCTTAGGGATGGGACTAAGCTCAGGGACCGGGGAGCTGTTTTTT

v_gene: TRBV6-6
abundance: once
j_gene: TRBJ2-6
d_gene: TRBD2
CDR3aa: CASSRGLAGGPSGANVLTF
CDR3nt: TGTGCCAGCAGTCGGGGACTAGCGGGAGGGCCGTCTGGGGCCAACGTCCTGACTTTC

v_gene: TRBV10-3
abundance: NA
j_gene: TRBJ2-1
d_gene: TRBD2
CDR3aa: CAISGNLGTSGANNEQFF
CDR3nt: TGTGCCATCAGTGGAAACCTCGGGACTAGCGGGGCAAACAATGAGCAGTTCTTC

v_gene: TRBV2
abundance: NA
j_gene: TRBJ1-6
d_gene: NA
CDR3aa: CASKTDSSYNSPLHF
CDR3nt: TGTGCCAGCAAGACGGATAGCTCCTATAATTCACCCCTCCACTTT

v_gene: TRBV4-2
abundance: once
j_gene: TRBJ2-3
d_gene: TRBD2
CDR3aa: CASSQASGLGADTQYF
CDR3nt: TGTGCCAGCAGCCAGGCTTCCGGACTAGGGGCAGATACGCAGTATTTT

v_gene: TRBV4-1
abundance: NA
j_gene: TRBJ2-3
d_gene: NA
CDR3aa: CASSHSGTTSDTQYF
CDR3nt: TGCGCCAGCAGCCACTCCGGGACGACGTCGGATACGCAGTATTTT

v_gene: TRBV4-1
abundance: NA
j_gene: TRBJ2-5
d_gene: NA
CDR3aa: CASSQDLETQYF
CDR3nt: TGCGCCAGCAGCCAAGACCTAGAGACCCAGTACTTC

v_gene: TRBV5-4
abundance: NA
j_gene: TRBJ2-1
d_gene: TRBD2
CDR3aa: CASSPTPGLVDHEQFF
CDR3nt: TGTGCCAGCAGCCCTACCCCGGGACTAGTAGACCATGAGCAGTTCTTC

v_gene: TRBV5-1
abundance: few
j_gene: TRBJ2-4
d_gene: TRBD2
CDR3aa: CASSRGLGAFDIQYF
CDR3nt: TGCGCCAGCAGCCGGGGACTAGGGGCATTTGACATTCAGTACTTC

v_gene: TRBV6-1
abundance: NA
j_gene: TRBJ2-7
d_gene: NA
CDR3aa: CASSRRGLYEQYF
CDR3nt: TGTGCCAGCAGCCGCCGGGGTCTCTACGAGCAGTACTTC

v_gene: TRBV6-2/TRBV6-3
abundance: few
j_gene: TRBJ2-1
d_gene: TRBD2
CDR3aa: CASSSLSELWLAGGQYNEQFF
CDR3nt: TGTGCCAGCAGTAGCCTTTCAGAGTTGTGGCTAGCGGGGGGGCAATACAATGAGCAGTTCTTC

v_gene: TRBV2
abundance: once
j_gene: TRBJ2-7
d_gene: NA
CDR3aa: CASGRDLAATAYF
CDR3nt: TGTGCCAGTGGCAGGGACTTGGCGGCAACGGCATACTTC

v_gene: TRBV5-1
abundance: NA
j_gene: TRBJ2-7
d_gene: NA
CDR3aa: CASNLDGSYEQYF
CDR3nt: TGCGCCAGCAATCTCGACGGCTCCTACGAGCAGTACTTC

v_gene: TRBV20-1
abundance: once
j_gene: TRBJ2-7
d_gene: NA
CDR3aa: CSARDDPRQYF
CDR3nt: TGCAGTGCTAGAGATGACCCCAGGCAGTACTTC

v_gene: TRBV7-9
abundance: NA
j_gene: TRBJ2-2
d_gene: NA
CDR3aa: CASSFRTGELFF
CDR3nt: TGTGCCAGCAGCTTCAGGACCGGGGAGCTGTTTTTT

v_gene: TRBV2
abundance: NA
j_gene: TRBJ2-5
d_gene: NA
CDR3aa: CASLNYKLHLGKKRRERETQYF
CDR3nt: TGTGCCAGCCTAAACTATAAACTACACCTCGGCAAAAAGAGAAGGGAAAGGGAGACCCAGTACTTC

v_gene: TRBV7-2
abundance: NA
j_gene: TRBJ1-4
d_gene: NA
CDR3aa: CASSFGGATNEKLFF
CDR3nt: TGTGCCAGCAGCTTTGGCGGAGCAACTAATGAAAAACTGTTTTTT

v_gene: TRBV15
abundance: NA
j_gene: TRBJ1-6
d_gene: NA
CDR3aa: CATSPRTDSPLHF
CDR3nt: TGTGCCACCAGCCCCCGAACAGATTCACCCCTCCACTTT

v_gene: TRBV29-1
abundance: once
j_gene: TRBJ2-7
d_gene: NA
CDR3aa: CSVGSAGDRGTYEQYF
CDR3nt: TGCAGCGTTGGTTCGGCAGGGGATAGGGGGACCTACGAGCAGTACTTC

v_gene: TRBV12-5
abundance: few
j_gene: TRBJ1-5
d_gene: TRBD1
CDR3aa: CASGSLLQSRGYSNQPQHF
CDR3nt: TGTGCTAGTGGTTCCCTTTTGCAGTCCAGGGGGTATAGCAATCAGCCCCAGCATTTT

v_gene: TRBV3-1/TRBV3-2
abundance: once
j_gene: TRBJ2-5
d_gene: NA
CDR3aa: CASSQVNRVQETQYF
CDR3nt: TGTGCCAGCAGCCAAGTAAACAGGGTACAAGAGACCCAGTACTTC

v_gene: TRBV7-7
abundance: NA
j_gene: TRBJ2-3
d_gene: NA
CDR3aa: CASSLAGGSTDTQYF
CDR3nt: TGTGCCAGCAGCTTAGCTGGCGGAAGCACAGATACGCAGTATTTT

v_gene: TRBV12-3/TRBV12-4
abundance: few
j_gene: TRBJ2-3
d_gene: NA
CDR3aa: CASSSTRTDTQYF
CDR3nt: TGTGCCAGCAGTTCGACTCGCACAGATACGCAGTATTTT

v_gene: TRBV3-1/TRBV3-2
abundance: NA
j_gene: TRBJ2-1
d_gene: TRBD2
CDR3aa: CASSHLGLAGDKYNEQFF
CDR3nt: TGTGCCAGCAGCCACCTTGGACTAGCGGGAGATAAGTACAATGAGCAGTTCTTC

v_gene: TRBV11-3
abundance: NA
j_gene: TRBJ2-3
d_gene: NA
CDR3aa: CASSLGNGGSTDTQYF
CDR3nt: TGTGCCAGCAGCTTAGGGAACGGTGGAAGCACAGATACGCAGTATTTT

v_gene: TRBV4-1
abundance: NA
j_gene: TRBJ1-5
d_gene: NA
CDR3aa: CASSQETAKRNQPQHF
CDR3nt: TGCGCCAGCAGCCAAGAAACAGCCAAGAGGAATCAGCCCCAGCATTTT